This TCR beta chain was recovered during a study of blood T cell repertoires in COVID-19. Whole-study context: Collection of acute and convalescent COVID-19 samples took place in the United States, Italy and Spain.

This clone was counted a few times. The CDR3 totals 14 residues. V was shortened by 7 bases and J by 7 bases, with 19 bases between the two germline ends. Germline V gene lookup returns CDR1 SEHNR and CDR2 FQNEAQ (reference sequence). As handled by the study authors: Quantification of nucleated cells was approximated via reference gene primer amplification. Using immunoSEQ multiplex PCR, the repertoire was profiled, and TCRdb retains in-frame clones only, with some absent. The D gene and trimming were derived from the DNA, and the V and J assignments and clone size from that table. In the table there are some 220,000 clones, 85% of which are singletons.

The sequence was obtained from a man in his forties or fifties with COVID-19, enrolled during active disease. Sample: peripheral blood. The chain employs TRBV7-9 and TRBJ1-1; a possible D gene is TRBD1 (5 bases). CDR3 DNA: TGTGCCAGCACCAACCTGGTCAGGGCAGATGAAGCTTTCTTT. Translated, it gives CASTNLVRADEAFF.